These 21 T cell receptor beta chains came from one sample sequenced in a study of T cells in Graves' hyperthyroidism and ophthalmopathy. The investigators amplified TCR beta CDR3 regions from RNA transcripts. In the first-round RT-PCR of the TCR CDR3, the HTBI primer set was used. TCRdb analysed the multiplex PCR reads with MiXCR anew, one entry per CDR3 protein. The data show some 500,000 distinct CDR3 sequences, roughly an eighth seen once. Sequencing was carried out using blood. The receptor source for this set is a woman younger than 30 with Graves' hyperthyroidism.

A remark on this clonotype: A much larger clone sits a single nucleotide away, making a read error possible. J is TRBJ2-7 and V is TRBV6-1; 9 nucleotides agree with TRBD1. The length of the CDR3 is 16 residues. V lost 6 bases to trimming and J lost 7 bases; unmatched junction nucleotides: 16. Germline CDR1 and CDR2: MNHNS and SASEGT. CDR3 nucleotides: TGTGCCAGCAGGCAGACCCCCGGGACAGGGTATGGTGAGCAGTACGTC. This gives the protein CASRQTPGTGYGEQYV.

This clonotype has ten or more counts. This rearrangement joins TRBV19 to TRBJ2-5; 9 nucleotides align to TRBD1. The CDR3 loop spans 14 amino acids. The V and J ends lost 3 bases and 9 bases, in that order; junction bases with no gene match: 8. CDR1 is LNHDA and CDR2 is SQIVND in the germline V gene (reference sequence). The CDR3 is CASSMTGGRAAQYF. The CDR3 DNA sequence: TGTGCCAGTAGTATGACAGGGGGGAGGGCAGCCCAGTACTTC.

Many counts were recorded for this clonotype. The V and J genes are TRBV7-3 and TRBJ1-1; possibly TRBD1 for D (6 bases). The CDR3 contains 14 residues. CDR1 and CDR2 from the germline V gene are SGHTA and FQGTGA. Trimming left V 5 bases short and J 3 bases short, with 13 bases between. This chain's CDR3 is CASSPLGGHTEAFF. CDR3 bases: TGTGCCAGCAGCCCCCTCGGGGGGCACACTGAAGCTTTCTTT.

This clonotype has a count of ten or more. The chain couples TRBV2 to TRBJ2-1; D is possibly TRBD1 (6 bases). The CDR3 runs to 14 residues. Trimming removed 10 bases at V and 8 bases at J, with 21 bases between. Germline values: CDR1 SNHLY, CDR2 FYNNEI. The CDR3 sequence: CATLEEGVRDEQFF. The CDR3, as DNA: TGTGCCACCTTGGAAGAGGGGGTTCGCGATGAGCAGTTCTTC.

The chain carries TRBV18 and TRBJ2-1; D not resolved. Germline-derived CDR1 and CDR2 are KGHSH and LQKENI. The CDR3 runs to 16 residues. V dropped 2 bases and J dropped 10 bases, with 21 bases sitting between them. For the CDR3, the DNA is TGTGCCAGCTCACCAGGGGTTAATAACCCCCAGGACGAGCAGTTCTTC. Its protein product is CASSPGVNNPQDEQFF.

Worth noting for this clonotype: An end of the junction differs from the germline gene, which may be a read error. The gene calls are TRBV4-1 and TRBJ1-4; unclear D gene. This CDR3 has 15 residues. Germline CDR1 MGHRA, CDR2 YSYEKL. CDR3 loop: CASGQDHRFNEKLFF. CDR3 nucleotides: TGCGCCAGCGGCCAAGATCACCGATTTAATGAAAAACTGTTTTTT.

This clonotype has ten or more counts. The CDR3 region has the DNA TGTGCCAGCAGTTTAGGGCCAGGGTTCGACAATTCACCCCTCCACTTT. This codes for CASSLGPGFDNSPLHF. J is TRBJ1-6 and V is TRBV27; D might be TRBD1 (5 bases). Trimming left V 2 bases short and J 7 bases short, with 15 bases between. CDR1 is MNHEY and CDR2 is SMNVEV in the germline V gene (reference sequence). The CDR3 has 16 amino acids.

This clonotype was recorded at least ten times. The CDR3 nucleotides are TGTGCCAGCAGCCCAAGTCAGCGGACCGGGGTGAGTGAGCAGTTCTTC. It encodes CASSPSQRTGVSEQFF. V and J are TRBV11-3 and TRBJ2-1, with a tentative D call TRBD2 (5 bases). V lost 5 bases to trimming and J lost 9 bases, with 23 bases between them. CDR1 is SGHNT, CDR2 YENEEA, per germline. There are 16 residues in the CDR3. The full variable domain, its missing parts supplied by reference TRBV11-3 and TRBJ2-1, is EAGVVQSPRYKIIEKKQPVAFWCNPISGHNTLYWYLQNLGQGPELLIRYENEEAVDDSQLPKDRFSAERLKGVDSTLKIQPAELGDSAVYLCASSPSQRTGVSEQFFGPGTRLTVL.

This clonotype has a handful of counts. The CDR3 reads CASRRDRGPTEAFF. The CDR3, as DNA: TGTGCCAGTAGGAGAGACAGGGGGCCCACTGAAGCTTTCTTT. The rearrangement joins TRBV19 to TRBJ1-1; 10 bases are shared with TRBD1. V shed 6 bases and J 4 bases; nucleotides not matched to a gene: 5. This CDR3 has 14 residues. The V gene's germline CDR1 is LNHDA and CDR2 SQIVND (reference sequence).

The gene calls are TRBV19 and TRBJ2-3; 11 bases fit TRBD2. Germline loops: CDR1 LNHDA, CDR2 SQIVND (reference sequence). V lost 4 bases, J lost 6 bases, and 9 bases stayed unmatched. The CDR3 length is 16 residues. CDR3 in amino acids: CASSTLAGVTQDTQYF. Written as DNA, the CDR3 is TGTGCCAGTAGTACACTAGCGGGAGTCACTCAGGATACGCAGTATTTT.

Regarding this clonotype: Given a much more abundant clone one base away, this may be a read error. The J gene is TRBJ2-3, the V gene TRBV6-2 or TRBV6-3; no reliable D call. CDR1 is MNHEY, CDR2 SVGEGT, per germline. The V gene lost 0 bases and the J gene lost 11 bases, with 18 bases spanning the gap. CDR3 size: 15 residues. The CDR3 bases are TGTGCCAGCAGTTACTCGCCGCAGATATCGTATATGCAGTATTTT. It codes for CASSYSPQISYMQYF.

This clonotype was observed at least ten times. The rearrangement links TRBV18 to TRBJ1-1, with D hard to call. Per the germline V gene, CDR1 is KGHSH and CDR2 is LQKENI. There are 14 residues in the CDR3. Trimming removed 6 bases at V and 4 bases at J, with 15 bases between. This CDR3 reads CASSTENAPTEAFF. The CDR3, as DNA: TGTGCCAGCTCCACCGAGAACGCGCCCACTGAAGCTTTCTTT. The variable domain in full, completed from reference TRBV18 and TRBJ1-1, reads NAGVMQNPRHLVRRRGQEARLRCSPMKGHSHVYWYRQLPEEGLKFMVYLQKENIIDESGMPKERFSAEFPKEGPSILRIQQVVRGDSAAYFCASSTENAPTEAFFGQGTRLTVV.

This clonotype has ten or more counts. The chain is built from TRBV18 and TRBJ2-7; D gene uncertain. CDR1 and CDR2 from the germline V gene are KGHSH and LQKENI. This CDR3 comprises 15 residues. V lost 2 bases and J 2 bases, leaving 13 bases between the germline ends. The CDR3 reads CASSPSPQAPYEQYV. CDR3 DNA: TGTGCCAGCTCACCATCCCCCCAGGCCCCCTACGAGCAGTACGTC.

The V gene is TRBV5-1, the J gene TRBJ2-7, with TRBD1 matching over 9 bases. With V trimmed by 1 base and J by 3 bases, 8 bases remained unmatched. The CDR3 sequence is 16 residues long. Per the germline V gene, CDR1 is SGHRS and CDR2 is YFSETQ. CDR3 in amino acids: CASSLMDRGPFYEQYF. CDR3 nucleotides: TGCGCCAGCAGCTTGATGGACAGGGGCCCGTTCTACGAGCAGTACTTC.

The chain has TRBV10-2 and TRBJ2-5; TRBD2 is a possible D gene (5 bases). V was pared by 4 bases and J by 4 bases, with 16 bases between. This CDR3 has 15 amino acids. Germline CDR1 WSHSY, CDR2 SAAADI. The CDR3 region has the DNA TGCGCCAGCAGTGTTTCGCGCGGGTCCGGAGAGACCCAGTACTTC. It specifies CASSVSRGSGETQYF.

As concerns this clonotype: A much bigger clone sits one base away, suggesting this may be a read error. The chain employs TRBV29-1 and TRBJ2-3; D is unclear. Germline CDR1 SQVTM, CDR2 ANQGSEA. This CDR3 is 14 amino acids long. The CDR3 here is CSVEGGSFTDTRYF. The CDR3 nucleotides read TGCAGCGTTGAAGGCGGCAGCTTCACAGATACGCGGTATTTT.

This clonotype showed up many times. This chain connects TRBV27 to TRBJ1-1; a possible D gene is TRBD1 (5 bases). CDR1 MNHEY and CDR2 SMNVEV come from the germline V gene (reference sequence). Trimming shortened V by 5 bases and J by 1 base, and 14 bases separated the two germline ends. The CDR3 totals 15 residues. The CDR3 here is CASSARDGENTEAFF. The CDR3 DNA follows: TGTGCCAGCAGTGCCCGGGACGGCGAGAACACTGAAGCTTTCTTT.

This clonotype came up many times. The chain couples TRBV2 to TRBJ1-1, with D maybe TRBD1 (5 bases). The CDR3 is 13 residues long. V was shortened by 3 bases and J by 3 bases, with 8 bases between the two germline ends. Germline V gene lookup returns CDR1 SNHLY and CDR2 FYNNEI. DNA of the CDR3: TGTGCCAGCAGTGACTTAGGGGACACTGAAGCTTTCTTT. It codes for CASSDLGDTEAFF.

This clonotype has a count of ten or more. The DNA for the CDR3 is TGCAGCGTTCTCCCCCGAGAGACCCAGTACTTC. Its translation: CSVLPRETQYF. V and J are TRBV29-1 and TRBJ2-5, with D unclear. V was pared by 5 bases and J by 4 bases, with 8 bases between. The CDR3 consists of 11 residues. Germline CDR1 and CDR2: SQVTM and ANQGSEA.

The rearrangement links TRBV4-1 to TRBJ2-3, with TRBD2 matching 8 bases. Germline assignment: CDR1 MGHRA and CDR2 YSYEKL. The CDR3 consists of 17 residues. Unmatched junction bases numbered 12, after V lost 3 bases and J lost 4 bases. This CDR3 is CASSHNGQAGVSDTQYF. The CDR3 DNA is TGCGCCAGCAGCCACAACGGGCAAGCGGGAGTTTCAGATACGCAGTATTTT.

This clonotype was counted a few times. J is TRBJ1-3 and V is TRBV10-3; possible D gene TRBD1, 5 bases. Germline loops: CDR1 ENHRY, CDR2 SYGVKD. V lost 10 bases and J lost 0, with 10 bases in between. The CDR3 is made up of 13 amino acids. Written as DNA, the CDR3 is TGTGCCACCCAGACAGACTCTGGAAACACCATATATTTT. Amino acid sequence: CATQTDSGNTIYF.